The T cell receptor beta chain under discussion was sequenced for a study of T cell responses to AZD1222 COVID-19 vaccine. Second-dose schedules of about 4 or about 12 weeks were combined. With regard to this clone: Its antigen is currently unknown.

Sequencing was performed with immunoSEQ multiplex PCR; in TCRdb, only in-frame clones are kept and a portion is missing. This sample has 83,000 or so clones; 75% to 95% occur once, and the top ten carry more than 25%. Study-level points and caveats: It should be noted that donors were predominantly white British and more often female, and clonal diversity was possibly underestimated. Nearly half of spike-specific TCRs reportedly target variant regions that are unmutated in the B.1.351 and B.1.1.7 variants. Baseline testing showed seropositivity in only a handful of AZD1222 recipients.

Germline loops: CDR1 GTSNPN, CDR2 SVGIG (reference sequence). The V end lost 1 base, the J end lost 0 bases, and 7 bases lay between the germline ends. This CDR3 is built from 13 residues. This chain connects TRBV30 to TRBJ2-7; unclear D gene. Sequencing used peripheral blood, obtained 28 days after the second AZD1222 dose. This sequence was found in an adult who received the AZD1222 COVID-19 vaccine. Here the CDR3 reads CAWSEGLSYEQYF. In DNA form, the CDR3 reads TGTGCCTGGAGTGAAGGTCTCTCCTACGAGCAGTACTTC.